This entry is about one TCR beta chain. The V end lost 4 bases, the J end lost 5 bases, and 15 bases lay between the germline ends. This CDR3 comprises 14 residues. Germline V CDR1 and CDR2: SGHAT, FQDESV (reference sequence). The study extracted blood RNA from unsorted whole blood and also extracted germline DNA. Chronic HBV infection, which was untreated, was present in the patients. The data stem from a study of tumor-infiltrating lymphocytes in primary liver carcinoma. A constant-region primer served to make TCR beta cDNA from about 0.5 ug total RNA. The TCR beta library was amplified through three nested multiplex PCR rounds in a modified ARM-PCR procedure. The study ran its first two PCR rounds for nine to ten cycles each, using TRBV1-TRBV30 forward primers and a C-beta reverse primer. Each CDR3 protein gets one entry after TCRdb re-called the multiplex PCR reads with MiXCR. This sample has fewer than 350,000 distinct CDR3 sequences; approximately 60% occur once, and the top ten carry about 9.4%.

The chain links TRBV11-1 to TRBJ2-7, with a tentative D call TRBD1 (5 bases). The receptor's source is a man aged 40-49 years with primary liver carcinoma and hepatitis B virus infection. Sequenced sample: peripheral blood. The CDR3 protein is CASSSVLEGDEQYF. The CDR3 coding sequence is TGTGCCAGCAGCTCCGTCCTTGAAGGGGACGAGCAGTACTTC.